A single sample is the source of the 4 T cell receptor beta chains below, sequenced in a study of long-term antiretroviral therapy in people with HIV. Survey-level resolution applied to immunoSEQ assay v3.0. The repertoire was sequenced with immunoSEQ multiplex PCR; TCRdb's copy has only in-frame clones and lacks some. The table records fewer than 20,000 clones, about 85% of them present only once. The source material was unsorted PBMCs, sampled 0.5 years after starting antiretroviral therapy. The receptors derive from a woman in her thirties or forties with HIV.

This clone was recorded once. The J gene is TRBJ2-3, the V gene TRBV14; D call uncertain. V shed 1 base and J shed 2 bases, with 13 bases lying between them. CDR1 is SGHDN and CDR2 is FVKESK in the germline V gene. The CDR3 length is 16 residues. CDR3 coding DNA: TGTGCCAGCAGCCAAGGTGGGGTCCTATTCACAGATACGCAGTATTTT. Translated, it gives CASSQGGVLFTDTQYF.

The CDR3 DNA reads as TGTGCCAGCAGCTCCCACGAGGGGCGCGAGCAGTACTTC. This gives the protein CASSSHEGREQYF. V and J are TRBV7-2 and TRBJ2-7, with D perhaps given as TRBD1 or TRBD2 (5 bases each). V was trimmed by 4 bases and J by 6 bases, leaving 13 bases between them. This CDR3 has 13 residues. The germline V gene encodes CDR1 SGHTA and CDR2 FQGNSA.

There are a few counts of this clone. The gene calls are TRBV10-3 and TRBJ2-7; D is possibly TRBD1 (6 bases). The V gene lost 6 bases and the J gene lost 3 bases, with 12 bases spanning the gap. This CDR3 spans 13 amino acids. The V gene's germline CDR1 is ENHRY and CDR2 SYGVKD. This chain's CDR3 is CAISPPDSYEQYF. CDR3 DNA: TGTGCCATCAGCCCCCCGGACAGCTACGAGCAGTACTTC.

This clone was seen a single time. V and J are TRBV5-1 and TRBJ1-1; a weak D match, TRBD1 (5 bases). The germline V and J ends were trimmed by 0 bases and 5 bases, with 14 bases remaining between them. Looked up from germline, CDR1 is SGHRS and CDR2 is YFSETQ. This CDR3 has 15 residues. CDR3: CASSLVSIGGTEAFF. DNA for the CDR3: TGCGCCAGCAGCTTGGTATCGATTGGGGGAACTGAAGCTTTCTTT.